Given below is one TCR beta chain in context. The junction had 7 bases not matched to a gene; V was cut back by 6 bases and J by 7 bases. Per germline, CDR1 SNHLY and CDR2 FYNNEI. This CDR3 comprises 14 residues. This specimen belongs to a study of technical replicates of blood from a handful of donors. Some clones are missing from TCRdb's copy, which holds only in-frame ones; the method was immunoSEQ multiplex PCR. The sample includes about 80,000 clones, approximately 91% of them seen just once. The chain links TRBV2 to TRBJ2-2, with TRBD1 matching over 8 bases. The receptor comes from a human donor in good health. Sequencing was done on a sample of T cells isolated from PBMCs. The CDR3 nucleotides are TGTGCCAGCAGAATAGGGACAGGTGGCGGGGAGCTGTTTTTT. Amino acid sequence: CASRIGTGGGELFF.